This T cell receptor beta chain is from a study of blood T cell repertoires in COVID-19 (TCRdb year 2020). Regarding the study in general: Samples covering the acute and convalescent phases of COVID-19 were provided by collaborators in the United States, Italy and Spain. The material from the prospective study consisted of cDNA or gDNA derived from T cells, B-cell-depleted T cells, or PBMCs. Subjects who had been exposed to COVID-19, were actively infected with it, or had recovered from it provided the deeply sampled blood TCRbeta repertoires that made up the dataset. The repertoires were released in a freely available public database intended as a resource for research on the immune response to SARS-CoV-2. The samples were drawn from two sources: the first 160 participants of the ongoing ImmuneRACE study, and 1,000 to 1,500 subjects contributed by 6 global collaborators. A de-identified subject ID, COVID-19 status, age in years and sex were almost always included in the sample metadata. Where HLA class I and class II types were available, the types were taken from metadata supplied by the sample provider, not from assay-based typing.

TCRbeta CDR3 regions were amplified from genomic DNA by means of the immunoSEQ Assay, a bias-controlled multiplex PCR. On the study's bioinformatics: The number of nucleated cells in each sample was estimated from the amplification of reference gene primers within the assay. To quantify the absolute abundance of each unique TCRbeta CDR3 rearrangement, sequence reads were collapsed and filtered. Productive Simpson clonality was computed per sample as the square root of Simpson's diversity index over productive rearrangements. The clones in this table, taken by TCRdb from immuneACCESS, are in-frame only. Not every clone is retained; where verified, under half of the shortfall comes from an unresolved V gene, and the cause of the rest is unknown. The V and J calls and clone size were taken over from that table, and D and trimming were inferred from the DNA. Across this sample there are around 57,000 clones, with about 87% seen only once. Just under 8.5% of the sample goes to the ten largest clones.

Comment on this clone: The specificity of this receptor is unknown. The sample holds no much larger clone one base away, and base qualities are not on file.

Whole blood was collected in K2EDTA tubes by collaborating institutions according to the institutions' own protocols. For TCRbeta analysis, collaborators shipped samples as frozen whole blood, isolated PBMCs, or DNA extracted from either of those sample types. The paper's findings and limits, for the study overall: The amount of clinical and demographic metadata varied by source and participant and was provided uncurated.

Here V drops 7 bases and J drops 8 bases, and the junction holds 8 bases not matched to any gene. Looking up the germline V gene (reference sequence) yields CDR1 LGHDT and CDR2 YNNKEL. The CDR3 measures 13 amino acids from cysteine to phenylalanine. Only the CDR3 region is kept as DNA, spanning 39 bases read in frame from base 1. This sequence originates from a human donor with active COVID-19. The donor label of this sample is uncertain. Source material: peripheral blood. The sequence is built from TRBV3-1 (or the pseudogene TRBV3-2) and TRBJ1-2; 9 central bases correspond to TRBD1. CDR3 sequence: CASNKQGAKGYTF. The nucleotides read TGTGCCAGCAACAAACAGGGGGCGAAAGGCTACACCTTC.